This T cell receptor beta chain was documented in a study of blood T cell repertoires in COVID-19. Study-wide context: COVID-19 samples collected from the United States, Italy and Spain covered acute and convalescent phases. Sources were T cells, B-cell-depleted T cells, or PBMCs; the material itself was cDNA or gDNA.

One Seattle source followed patients from active infection through their disease course. Germline assignment: CDR1 SGHRS and CDR2 YFSETQ. Trimming cost V 7 bases and J 4 bases; bases outside gene matches: 9. The CDR3 sequence is 14 residues long. Original data processing: Reference gene primers were amplified, and this amplification served to estimate nucleated cell counts. The repertoire was sequenced with immunoSEQ multiplex PCR; TCRdb's copy has only in-frame clones and lacks some. D and trimming come from the DNA, and the V and J calls and clone size come from that table. This sample has tens of thousands of clones, with approximately 80% found just once.

The clonotype comes from a man aged 45-65 years with COVID-19, enrolled during active disease. This sequence joins TRBV5-1 and TRBJ2-5; 8 bases fit TRBD2. The material sequenced was peripheral blood. The CDR3 region has the DNA TGCGCCAGCTTCGGGGGGGTTGAAGGAGAGACCCAGTACTTC. This encodes CASFGGVEGETQYF.